These 16 T cell receptor beta chains were all obtained from the same sample, sequenced in a study of OX40 agonist ivuxolimab in advanced cancers. The repertoire was sequenced with immunoSEQ multiplex PCR; TCRdb's copy has only in-frame clones and lacks some. The sample records 20,000 to 25,000 clones, 70% to 85% being singletons. The sample in question was CD4+ or CD8+ T cells sorted from blood, obtained in a trial of the OX40 agonist ivuxolimab. These receptors originate from an adult with an advanced solid tumor such as melanoma, head and neck, liver or kidney cancer.

This chain joins TRBV5-1 and TRBJ2-3; 10 positions match TRBD2. The length of the CDR3 is 15 residues. The ends lost 5 bases at V and 1 base at J; junction bases unmatched: 4. Germline assignment: CDR1 SGHRS and CDR2 YFSETQ. CDR3 region: CASSSTSGGTDTQYF. The CDR3 coding sequence is TGCGCCAGCAGTTCTACTAGCGGGGGCACAGATACGCAGTATTTT. Complete variable domain (other parts from reference TRBV5-1 and TRBJ2-3): KAGVTQTPRYLIKTRGQQVTLSCSPISGHRSVSWYQQTPGQGLQFLFEYFSETQRNKGNFPGRFSGRQFSNSRSEMNVSTLELGDSALYLCASSSTSGGTDTQYFGPGTRLTVL.

The J gene is TRBJ1-5, the V gene TRBV2; D possibly corresponds to TRBD1 (5 bases). The CDR3 length is 14 residues. Germline V gene data show CDR1 as SNHLY and CDR2 as FYNNEI. V was clipped by 4 bases and J by 5 bases, with 12 bases between them. For the CDR3, the DNA is TGTGCCAGCAGTGTCAATGGGGCCGATCAGCCCCAGCATTTT. It specifies CASSVNGADQPQHF.

J is TRBJ2-7 and V is TRBV11-2, with 8 bases identical to TRBD1. Trimming cost V 2 bases and J 7 bases; bases outside gene matches: 13. CDR3 length: 16 amino acids. Per the germline V gene, CDR1 is SGHAT and CDR2 is FQNNGV. The CDR3 region is CASSLLGTGGSGEQYF. The CDR3 nucleotides read TGTGCCAGCAGCTTATTGGGGACAGGAGGGTCGGGGGAGCAGTACTTC.

The chain has TRBV5-1 and TRBJ2-1; TRBD2 aligns across 9 bases. Trimming removed 3 bases from V and 2 bases from J; junction bases left unmatched: 3. CDR3 length equals 15 residues. Germline CDR1 and CDR2: SGHRS and YFSETQ. CDR3 DNA: TGCGCCAGCAGCTCGGGACTAGCTCCCTACAATGAGCAGTTCTTC. As protein: CASSSGLAPYNEQFF.

This clone was seen once. The J gene is TRBJ1-1, the V gene TRBV5-5; D call uncertain. Trimming pared 0 bases from V and 4 bases from J, leaving 7 bases between. CDR3 length: 13 amino acids. Germline values: CDR1 SGHKS, CDR2 YYEKEE (reference sequence). CDR3 bases: TGTGCCAGCAGCTTGGCTGAGGGCACTGAAGCTTTCTTT. It is translated as CASSLAEGTEAFF.

This clone was observed a handful of times. The rearrangement joins TRBV2 to TRBJ2-1; TRBD2 agrees at 11 bases. V lost 9 bases and J lost 0; bases outside the gene matches: 10. Germline V lookup: CDR1 SNHLY, CDR2 FYNNEI. There are 17 residues in the CDR3. Here the CDR3 reads CARARVAGGSSYNEQFF. The CDR3 region has the DNA TGTGCCAGAGCGAGGGTAGCGGGGGGGAGCTCCTACAATGAGCAGTTCTTC. The full variable domain, in which reference TRBV2 and TRBJ2-1 provide the parts outside the CDR3, is EPEVTQTPSHQVTQMGQEVILRCVPISNHLYFYWYRQILGQKVEFLVSFYNNEISEKSEIFDDQFSVERPDGSNFTLKIRSTKLEDSAMYFCARARVAGGSSYNEQFFGPGTRLTVL.

The V and J genes are TRBV14 and TRBJ2-7, with TRBD1 as a possible D gene (6 bases). The CDR3 covers 15 residues. V lost 4 bases and J 3 bases, leaving 16 bases between the germline ends. In germline, CDR1 is SGHDN, CDR2 FVKESK. CDR3 DNA sequence: TGTGCCAGCAGCCGAAGCCGAGACAGGCTCTACGAGCAGTACTTC. As protein: CASSRSRDRLYEQYF.

The chain employs TRBV19 and TRBJ1-1; D is unclear. The CDR3 length is 15 residues. V dropped 5 bases and J dropped 0 bases, with 13 bases sitting between them. Germline-derived CDR1 and CDR2 are LNHDA and SQIVND (reference sequence). The CDR3 nucleotides are TGTGCCAGTAGTCACCTACAGCCTATGAACACTGAAGCTTTCTTT. Encoded protein: CASSHLQPMNTEAFF.

V usage is TRBV27 and J usage is TRBJ2-1; 8 bases fit TRBD2. From germline, CDR1 is MNHEY and CDR2 SMNVEV (reference sequence). With 5 bases clipped from V and 4 bases from J, the junction kept 13 bases outside the gene matches. The CDR3 contains 17 residues. CDR3 DNA: TGTGCCAGCAGTCCGGGGATAGCGGGACTAACGTACAATGAGCAGTTCTTC. Amino acid sequence: CASSPGIAGLTYNEQFF.

This chain connects TRBV4-2 to TRBJ2-6; D is perhaps TRBD2 (6 bases). The CDR3 has 17 amino acids. V dropped 3 bases and J dropped 4 bases, with 16 bases sitting between them. Germline assignment: CDR1 LGHNA and CDR2 YNFKEQ. The CDR3 region has the DNA TGTGCCAGCAGCCACTTAGAGGAGGGCACGGGGGCCAACGTCCTGACTTTC. Residues: CASSHLEEGTGANVLTF.

This clone was observed a few times. The chain joins TRBV5-5 to TRBJ2-6; TRBD1 might be the D (5 bases). Trimming stripped 0 bases from V and 0 bases from J, with 13 bases between. The germline V gene has CDR1 SGHKS and CDR2 YYEKEE (reference sequence). The CDR3 is 18 amino acids. The CDR3 here is CASSLAGWFVSGANVLTF. The CDR3 region has the DNA TGTGCCAGCAGCTTGGCAGGGTGGTTCGTCTCTGGGGCCAACGTCCTGACTTTC.

This chain uses TRBV19 with TRBJ1-1; D may be TRBD1 (5 bases). The V gene's germline CDR1 is LNHDA and CDR2 SQIVND (reference sequence). CDR3 length equals 16 residues. V lost 4 bases and J 6 bases, leaving 21 bases between the germline ends. The CDR3 here is CASSKQPRGRGAEAFF. Here the CDR3 DNA reads TGTGCCAGTAGTAAACAACCTAGGGGTCGGGGCGCTGAAGCTTTCTTT.

The V and J genes are TRBV6-5 and TRBJ2-3; 9 nucleotides line up with TRBD2. The V segment lost 5 bases and the J segment 1 base; nucleotides outside the gene matches: 1. The CDR3 extends over 14 amino acids. Germline V gene data show CDR1 as MNHEY and CDR2 as SVGAGI. CDR3 nucleotide sequence: TGTGCCAGCAGTAGGACTAGCGGCACAGATACGCAGTATTTT. This sequence encodes CASSRTSGTDTQYF.

The V call is TRBV7-6, the J call TRBJ2-3, with TRBD2 matching 8 bases. The germline CDR1 and CDR2 sequences are SGHVS and FNYEAQ. CDR3 size: 16 residues. Trimming at V came to 5 bases and at J to 1 base, leaving 8 bases not matched to a gene. The CDR3 DNA reads TGTGCCAGCAGCCTAACAGTAGCGGGACGCACAGATACGCAGTATTTT. Translated, it gives CASSLTVAGRTDTQYF.

This sequence joins TRBV4-1 and TRBJ2-3; 10 bases are a match to TRBD2. The CDR3 length is 18 residues. Germline CDR1 MGHRA, CDR2 YSYEKL. Germline trimming cut 0 bases from V and 2 bases from J; bases unmatched to any gene: 8. The chain's CDR3 is CASSQDPQRGGFTDTQYF. The DNA for the CDR3 is TGCGCCAGCAGCCAAGATCCCCAGCGGGGGGGCTTCACAGATACGCAGTATTTT.

J is TRBJ2-3 and V is TRBV15; a weak D match, TRBD2 (5 bases). Trimming pared 3 bases from V and 6 bases from J, leaving 13 bases between. The V gene's germline CDR1 is LNHNV and CDR2 YYDKDF (reference sequence). This CDR3 has 14 residues. The CDR3 DNA sequence: TGTGCCACCAGCAGGGACTTAGCTCCTGATACGCAGTATTTT. Encoded protein: CATSRDLAPDTQYF.